Below, one TCR beta chain is given with its context. Its antigen is not known. Clones were read by immunoSEQ multiplex PCR, and TCRdb kept only the in-frame ones, dropping some. In the table there are roughly 700,000 clones, around 92% of which are singletons. This entry is derived from a study of Ad26.COV2.S vaccination and SARS-CoV-2 variants. V lost 6 bases and J lost 9; bases outside the gene matches: 5. The germline CDR1 and CDR2 sequences are KGHSH and LQKENI. This CDR3 is 14 amino acids long. The study's findings and limits: CD8+ and CD4+ T cells specific for spike reportedly responded with substantial breadth after vaccination.

Treatment meaning: roughly 19 received Ad26.COV2.S at low or high dose, single or two shots; several received placebo; per-sample allocation not given. Sampling took place 63 days after the first vaccine or placebo injection. This TCR derives from a person between 18 and 59 years old who received the Ad26.COV2.S COVID-19 vaccine or a placebo. The V and J genes are TRBV18 and TRBJ1-6, with 10 bases that match TRBD1. The sample here was peripheral blood, taken in a trial of Ad26.COV2.S vaccine versus placebo. CDR3 DNA sequence: TGTGCCAGCTCGCCGGGACAGGGGAGTTCACCCCTCCACTTT. Protein product: CASSPGQGSSPLHF.